The rows below give T cell receptor beta chains drawn from one sample of a study of response to subunit inactivated influenza vaccine. MiXCR was run by TCRdb on the RT-PCR reads, yielding one entry per CDR3 protein. The repertoire includes fewer than 250,000 distinct CDR3 sequences, approximately 15% of them detected once, and approximately 25% sits in the top ten. The sample consisted of CD8+ T cells sorted from PBMCs, taken 5 days after vaccination. These receptors were obtained from a man aged 45 to 65 who received an inactivated influenza vaccine. CDR3s include the opening cysteine and the closing phenylalanine or tryptophan. A D gene is named only where the DNA matches it firmly. Size is omitted from some rows. Given values are once, few, many or a class for expanded clones.

TRBD2	TRBJ2-1	.	TRBV20-1	CSAYLAGAYNEQFF	TGCAGTGCTTATCTAGCGGGGGCCTACAATGAGCAGTTCTTC
TRBD2	TRBJ2-1	.	TRBV7-3	CASSLGTSGRFEQFF	TGTGCCAGCAGCCTCGGGACTAGCGGGAGGTTTGAGCAGTTCTTC
.	TRBJ1-2	.	TRBV5-1	CASSNGPGYTF	TGCGCCAGCAGTAACGGGCCCGGCTACACCTTC
TRBD1	TRBJ2-3	few	TRBV6-2/TRBV6-3	CASSSDRGTDTQYF	TGTGCCAGCAGCTCGGACAGGGGAACAGATACGCAGTATTTT
TRBD1	TRBJ2-7	.	TRBV30	CAWSETGAVHEQYF	TGTGCCTGGAGTGAAACAGGGGCAGTGCACGAGCAGTACTTC
TRBD2	TRBJ2-7	few	TRBV6-1	CASRKTSGRSYEQYF	TGTGCCAGCAGAAAGACTAGCGGGAGGTCCTACGAGCAGTACTTC
.	TRBJ2-1	many	TRBV28	CASSLYLGDTNSYNEQFF	TGTGCCAGCAGTTTATACCTGGGGGACACCAACTCCTACAATGAGCAGTTCTTC
.	TRBJ1-1	.	TRBV7-9	CASSSPLRVTEAFF	TGTGCCAGCAGCAGCCCCCTCAGGGTGACTGAAGCTTTCTTT
TRBD2	TRBJ2-4	.	TRBV20-1	CSASFLAGDLAKNIQYF	TGCAGTGCTAGTTTTTTAGCGGGGGACCTAGCCAAAAACATTCAGTACTTC
TRBD2	TRBJ2-1	few	TRBV5-1	CASSPSGVYNEQFF	TGCGCCAGCAGCCCTAGCGGGGTCTACAATGAGCAGTTCTTC
TRBD2	TRBJ2-7	.	TRBV13	CASSLVTSGTDEQYF	TGTGCCAGCAGCTTAGTGACTAGCGGGACTGACGAGCAGTACTTC